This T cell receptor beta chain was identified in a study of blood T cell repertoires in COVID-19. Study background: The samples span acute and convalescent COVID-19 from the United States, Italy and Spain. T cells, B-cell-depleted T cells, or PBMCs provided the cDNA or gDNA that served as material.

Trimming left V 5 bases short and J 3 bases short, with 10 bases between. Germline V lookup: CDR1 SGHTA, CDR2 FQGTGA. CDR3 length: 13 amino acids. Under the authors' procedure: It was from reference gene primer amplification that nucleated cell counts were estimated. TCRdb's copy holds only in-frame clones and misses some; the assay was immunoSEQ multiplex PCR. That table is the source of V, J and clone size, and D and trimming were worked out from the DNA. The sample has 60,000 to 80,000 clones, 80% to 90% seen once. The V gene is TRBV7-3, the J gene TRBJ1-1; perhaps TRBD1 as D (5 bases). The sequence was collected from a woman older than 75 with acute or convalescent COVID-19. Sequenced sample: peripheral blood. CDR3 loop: CASSQGVDTEAFF. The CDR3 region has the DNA TGTGCCAGCAGCCAGGGTGTCGACACTGAAGCTTTCTTT. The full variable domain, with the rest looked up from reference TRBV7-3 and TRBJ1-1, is GAGVSQTPSNKVTEKGKYVELRCDPISGHTALYWYRQSLGQGPEFLIYFQGTGAADDSGLPNDRFFAVRPEGSVSTLKIQRTERGDSAVYLCASSQGVDTEAFFGQGTRLTVV.